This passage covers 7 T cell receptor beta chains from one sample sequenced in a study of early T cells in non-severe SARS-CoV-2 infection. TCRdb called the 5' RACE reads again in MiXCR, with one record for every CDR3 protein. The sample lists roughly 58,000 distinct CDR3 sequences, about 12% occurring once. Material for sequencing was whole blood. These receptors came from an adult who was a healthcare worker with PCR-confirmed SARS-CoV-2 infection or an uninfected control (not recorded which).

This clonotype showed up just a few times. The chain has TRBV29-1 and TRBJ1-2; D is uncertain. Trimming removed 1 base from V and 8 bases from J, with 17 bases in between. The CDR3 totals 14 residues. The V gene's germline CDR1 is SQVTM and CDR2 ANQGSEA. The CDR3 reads CSVEVVMASGGYTF. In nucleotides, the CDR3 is TGCAGCGTTGAAGTGGTTATGGCTTCAGGCGGCTACACCTTC.

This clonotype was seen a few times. The CDR3 region is CAWRGTGNTGELFF. CDR3 sequence (DNA): TGTGCCTGGAGAGGGACAGGGAACACCGGGGAGCTGTTTTTT. The J gene is TRBJ2-2, the V gene TRBV30; 8 bases match TRBD1. V was clipped by 3 bases and J by 1 base; unmatched bases: 1. The CDR3 sequence is 14 residues long. Germline CDR1 reads GTSNPN; CDR2 reads SVGIG (reference sequence). The whole variable domain, remainder taken from reference TRBV30 and TRBJ2-2, is SQTIHQWPATLVQPVGSPLSLECTVEGTSNPNLYWYRQAAGRGLQLLFYSVGIGQISSEVPQNLSASRPQDRQFILSSKKLLLSDSGFYLCAWRGTGNTGELFFGEGSRLTVL.

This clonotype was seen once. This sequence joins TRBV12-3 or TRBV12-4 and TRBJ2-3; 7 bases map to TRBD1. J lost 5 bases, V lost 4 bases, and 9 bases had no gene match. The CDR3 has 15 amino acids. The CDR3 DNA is TGTGCCAGCAGTTCACGACAGGGTGCCGGAGATACGCAGTATTTT. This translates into CASSSRQGAGDTQYF.

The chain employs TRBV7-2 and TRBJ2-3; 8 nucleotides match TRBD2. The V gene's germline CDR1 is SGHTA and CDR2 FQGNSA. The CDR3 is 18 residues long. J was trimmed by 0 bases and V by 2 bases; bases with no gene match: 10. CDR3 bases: TGTGCCAGCAGCTTAAGCGGAGCGGGGGCAGCTAGCACAGATACGCAGTATTTT. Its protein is CASSLSGAGAASTDTQYF.

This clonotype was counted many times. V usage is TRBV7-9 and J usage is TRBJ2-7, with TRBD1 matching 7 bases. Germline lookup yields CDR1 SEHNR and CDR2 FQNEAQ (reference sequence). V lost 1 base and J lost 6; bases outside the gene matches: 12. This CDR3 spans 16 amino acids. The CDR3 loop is CASSLGGRDRGGEQYF. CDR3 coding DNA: TGTGCCAGCAGCTTAGGGGGACGGGACAGAGGAGGCGAGCAGTACTTC.

The CDR3 DNA reads TGTGCCAGCAGCTTAACCGTCAGCGGGGGCCCCCGGGGAGTCGTTTATTTT. As protein: CASSLTVSGGPRGVVYF. The chain employs TRBV7-2 and TRBJ2-3; 8 bases are a match to TRBD2. The CDR3 spans 17 residues. Unmatched junction bases numbered 22, after V lost 2 bases and J lost 15 bases. Germline CDR1 SGHTA, CDR2 FQGNSA.

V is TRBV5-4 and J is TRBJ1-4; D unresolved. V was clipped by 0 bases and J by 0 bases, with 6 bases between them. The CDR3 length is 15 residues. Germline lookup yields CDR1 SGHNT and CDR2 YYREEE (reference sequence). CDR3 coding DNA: TGTGCCAGCAGCTTGGCGGGCGCAACTAATGAAAAACTGTTTTTT. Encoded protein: CASSLAGATNEKLFF.